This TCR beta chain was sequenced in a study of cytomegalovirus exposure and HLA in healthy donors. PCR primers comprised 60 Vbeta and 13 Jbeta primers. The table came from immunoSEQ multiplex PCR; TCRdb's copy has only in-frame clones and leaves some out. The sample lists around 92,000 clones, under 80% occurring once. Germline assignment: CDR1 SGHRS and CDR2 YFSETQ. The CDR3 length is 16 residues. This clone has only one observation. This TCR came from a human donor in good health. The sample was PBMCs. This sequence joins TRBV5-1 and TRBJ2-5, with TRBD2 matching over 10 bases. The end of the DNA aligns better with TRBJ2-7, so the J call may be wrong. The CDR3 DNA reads TGCGCCAGCAGCACTCAAGCGGGAGGGCTTTTCTACGAGCAGTACTTC. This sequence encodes CASSTQAGGLFYEQYF.